This passage covers 8 T cell receptor beta chains from one sample sequenced in a study of CD8 T cells in ankylosing spondylitis. TCRdb redid the calling of the 5' RACE reads with MiXCR, one entry per CDR3 protein. This sample has about 100,000 distinct CDR3 sequences, with 24% found just once. The sample consisted of synovial fluid, either unsorted or a sorted T cell fraction (not recorded which). These receptors all come from a male donor with ankylosing spondylitis.

This clonotype was recorded at least ten times. This rearrangement joins TRBV20-1 to TRBJ2-7, with 7 bases aligning to TRBD1. The V gene end was trimmed by 2 bases and the J gene end by 3 bases; junction bases not matched to a gene: 10. The CDR3 contains 15 residues. The V gene's germline CDR1 is DFQATT and CDR2 SNEGSKA (reference sequence). CDR3 coding DNA: TGCAGTGCTAGACCTACAAAGGGGGCCGGCTACGAGCAGTACTTC. It specifies CSARPTKGAGYEQYF.

This rearrangement joins TRBV29-1 to TRBJ1-6; a possible D gene is TRBD1 (5 bases). Trimming took off 6 bases at V and 5 bases at J, with 11 bases between the two ends. Per germline, CDR1 SQVTM and CDR2 ANQGSEA. This CDR3 has 13 amino acids. The CDR3 DNA follows: TGCAGCGTCCAGGGCGCGGATAATTCACCCCTCCACTTT. Protein sequence: CSVQGADNSPLHF.

This clonotype was counted between two and nine times. The chain links TRBV20-1 to TRBJ1-6, with D possibly being TRBD1 (6 bases). The CDR3 sequence is 14 residues long. Germline assignment: CDR1 DFQATT and CDR2 SNEGSKA (reference sequence). Trimming pared 5 bases from V and 9 bases from J, leaving 17 bases between. In DNA, the CDR3 is TGCAGTGCTTCGTCCCGGGACATTCGTTCACCCCTCCACTTT. It codes for CSASSRDIRSPLHF.

This clonotype appeared a few times. The CDR3 bases are TGCGCCAGCAGCCACACGAAACAGGGGGCCCCAGAGACCCAGTACTTC. Translated, it gives CASSHTKQGAPETQYF. The chain employs TRBV5-1 and TRBJ2-5; 9 positions match TRBD1. The trim removed 4 bases at V and 4 bases at J, leaving 11 bases unmatched. Per the germline V gene, CDR1 is SGHRS and CDR2 is YFSETQ. The CDR3 extends over 16 amino acids.

The gene calls are TRBV18 and TRBJ2-1; TRBD1 matches at 7 bases. The CDR3 sequence is 14 residues long. J lost 9 bases, V lost 2 bases, and 7 bases had no gene match. CDR1 is KGHSH and CDR2 is LQKENI in the germline V gene. In DNA, the CDR3 is TGTGCCAGCTCACCATCGACAGGGTGGGGTGAGCAGTTCTTC. It encodes CASSPSTGWGEQFF.

The sample holds a few counts of this clonotype. The chain links TRBV7-9 to TRBJ2-7; D may be TRBD1 or TRBD2 (5 bases each). Deletions cut 5 bases from V and 6 bases from J, with 11 bases between. The CDR3 length is 12 residues. Germline V gene lookup returns CDR1 SEHNR and CDR2 FQNEAQ (reference sequence). The CDR3: CASSPWDGEQYF. In DNA form, the CDR3 reads TGTGCCAGCAGCCCCTGGGACGGCGAGCAGTACTTC. The complete variable domain, with remaining parts taken from reference TRBV7-9 and TRBJ2-7, reads DTGVSQNPRHKITKRGQNVTFRCDPISEHNRLYWYRQTLGQGPEFLTYFQNEAQLEKSRLLSDRFSAERPKGSFSTLEIQRTEQGDSAMYLCASSPWDGEQYFGPGTRLTVT.

This sequence joins TRBV6-1 and TRBJ1-5; possibly TRBD1 for D (5 bases). Germline loops: CDR1 MNHNS, CDR2 SASEGT. This CDR3 is 16 amino acids long. V lost 2 bases and J lost 7, with 18 bases in between. The CDR3: CASSENLGQTRQPQHF. The CDR3 DNA reads TGTGCCAGCAGTGAAAATTTGGGGCAGACGAGACAGCCCCAGCATTTT.

The V and J genes are TRBV20-1 and TRBJ2-7; TRBD2 might be the D (6 bases). Trimming shortened V by 1 base and J by 6 bases, and 16 bases separated the two germline ends. CDR3 size: 14 residues. Germline assignment: CDR1 DFQATT and CDR2 SNEGSKA (reference sequence). This chain's CDR3 is CSARGDSYKVEQYF. DNA of the CDR3: TGCAGTGCTAGAGGGGACTCCTATAAGGTCGAGCAGTACTTC.